This T cell receptor beta chain stems from a study of identical twins. Study-wide findings and caveats: Interpretation of the results relied on cross-sectional statistical analysis and not on following the same donors.

V was pared by 5 bases and J by 6 bases, with 19 bases between. The CDR3 is 16 residues long. Per the germline V gene, CDR1 is MDHEN and CDR2 is SYDVKM. TCRdb ran MiXCR on the 5' RACE reads and lists one entry per CDR3 protein. The table has hundreds of thousands of distinct CDR3 sequences, 9% to 15% seen once. This clonotype turned up a few times. Its target is unknown. The same data also contributed to another study, on yellow fever vaccine responses in identical twins. This second study says: It has been reported that, in twins, the vaccine T cell response seemed partly convergent and partly personalized.

The rearrangement links TRBV28 to TRBJ2-2, with a tentative D call TRBD2 (6 bases). Sequencing input: CD8+ T cells sorted from blood. The sequence was obtained from a woman between 18 and 30 years old in good health. The CDR3 loop is CASSPGTGRSAGELFF. CDR3 sequence (DNA): TGTGCCAGCAGTCCAGGGACTGGCCGCTCCGCCGGGGAGCTGTTTTTT.